This T cell receptor beta chain was retrieved from a study of shared T cell receptors in the human thymus. TCRdb keeps only in-frame clones here, not all; method: immunoSEQ multiplex PCR. The data show approximately 760,000 clones, over 75% seen once. The CDR3 covers 15 residues. Trimming removed 6 bases from V and 8 bases from J, with 20 bases in between. Germline CDR1 reads MDHEN; CDR2 reads SYDVKM. These data were also filed under a second study, of human thymus T cells. Per that paper: Resections removed during corrective heart surgery provided the thymus tissue used. Use of V and J genes seemed skewed within the thymic and blood repertoires. There were highly overlapping thymic repertoires among unrelated individuals, as related research reported.

This receptor was taken from a girl less than two years old with a congenital heart defect. Sequencing input: thymocytes. The chain links TRBV28 to TRBJ2-1; D might be TRBD1 (6 bases). This CDR3 is CASSPRGGGVDEQFF. The CDR3 DNA reads TGTGCCAGCAGCCCCCGAGGGGGTGGAGTCGATGAGCAGTTCTTC.